This paragraph covers one T cell receptor beta chain sequence. Its antigen is currently not known. Per-nucleotide qualities are absent, and no much larger clonotype sits a single base away. This entry comes from a study of T cells in Graves' hyperthyroidism and ophthalmopathy (dated by TCRdb to between 2019 and 2020). In terms of the full investigation: Peripheral blood was collected at initial diagnosis, before any treatment. A discovery cohort of about a hundred patients, about 40 with Graves' ophthalmopathy and more than 55 with stable Graves' hyperthyroidism, was used to find distinguishing TCR V-J signatures. The study also compared thyroid tissue and blood T-cell repertoires from about six Graves' hyperthyroidism patients. For training and testing, the 95 to 100 patients in the discovery cohort were randomly divided in a 7:3 ratio. Whether ophthalmopathy could be predicted prospectively was tested in an independent validation cohort made up of 18 to 20 hyperthyroidism patients plus 17 patients who later progressed to ophthalmopathy. Following sampling, methimazole starting at 30 mg daily was given to hyperthyroidism patients, and high-dose intravenous methylprednisolone was given to ophthalmopathy patients. The paper describes TCR Vbeta CDR3 sequencing of fewer than 150 peripheral blood samples, made up of 43 ophthalmopathy patients, roughly 80 hyperthyroidism patients and about 17 progressor patients.

TCR beta CDR3 regions were amplified from RNA transcripts. The first round of RT-PCR for the TCR CDR3 was performed with the HTBI primer set and the Qiagen OneStep RT-PCR kit. Libraries were constructed in a second round of multiplex PCR, after which size selection and purification were carried out. Paired-end sequencing of the libraries was performed with 100 bp reads on an Illumina HiSeq2000. The paper's data handling went like this. SOAPnuke was used to process the raw data, with reads discarded if the reads contained adapters or uncalled bases, had a mean Phred below 15, or lacked an exact constant-primer or identifier match. High-quality paired reads were merged with COPE v1.2.5, and unique nucleotide sequences were defined as clonotypes. MiTCR v1.1 was used to align clonotypes to the IMGT TRBV, TRBD and TRBJ reference segments. The analysis included only V-J combinations with a frequency above 0.0001, which together covered about 99% of the repertoires. A TCS score was defined as the ratio of F50 (clonal expansion) to E x V (chaos), with BLOSUM62-based TCRdist applied between CDR3 peptides within each V-J. Welch's t-statistics and random forest reduced roughly 530 V-J features to roughly 13, which were used in a naive Bayes classifier (R e1071). The public sequencing data were trimmed at Q25 with fastp and processed into clonotypes with MiXCR by TCRdb, which kept only in-frame beta chains. One record per CDR3 amino acid sequence lists the most common genes and DNA. The V and J calls reflect TCRdb's pipeline rather than the authors' work. This sample is represented by a few hundred thousand distinct CDR3 sequences; roughly 18% of them were singletons. The ten largest clonotypes hold approximately 49% of the sample.

What the research found in general, with its limitations: A 13 V-J signature model separated ophthalmopathy from stable hyperthyroidism, with around 88% sensitivity and 81.08% specificity in cross-validation and 80%/75% in testing. Sample size was not statistically predetermined, and investigators were not blinded to group allocation. During validation, the model predicted progression to ophthalmopathy a median of about 5.9 months ahead of onset, with roughly 65% sensitivity and roughly 75% specificity. Blood samples also contained most of the expanded thyroid clonotypes (frequency above 0.001), which suggests that blood repertoires may reflect thyroid immune responses.

A patient counted as having stable Graves' hyperthyroidism if no progression to ophthalmopathy occurred over 18 months of follow-up. Hyperthyroidism patients were newly diagnosed, with disease duration under 2 months, and aged 18 to 65 years. Any patient with an uncontrolled infection, another autoimmune disease, pregnancy or lactation was excluded. Diagnoses were based on clinical symptoms, serum thyroxine and TRAb, thyroid ultrasound and orbital computed tomography. PBMCs were isolated from approximately 10 ml of fresh peripheral blood by Ficoll-Paque density gradient centrifugation. Total RNA was extracted using Trizol reagent, and RNA quality was assessed on an Agilent 2100 Bioanalyzer. CDR1 and CDR2 were assigned from the germline V gene (reference sequence) as DFQATT and SNEGSKA. Trimmed from V: 2 bases; trimmed from J: 4 bases; junction bases lacking a gene match: 7. The CDR3 starts with the cysteine, ends with the phenylalanine, and has 16 residues. CDR3 DNA is the only sequence kept; it has 48 bases, read in frame from the first base.

Source material: blood. The TCR was taken from a woman between 50 and 59 years old with Graves' hyperthyroidism. The sequence is built from TRBV20-1 and TRBJ2-1, with TRBD2 identical over 11 junction bases. The DNA sequence is TGCAGTGCTAGACCCACTAGCGGGAGACTATACAATGAGCAGTTCTTC. It specifies CSARPTSGRLYNEQFF.